This TCR beta chain came from a study of T cells in localized non-small cell lung cancer. This clone was found once. The target antigen is unknown. Findings and caveats of the study: Tumor showed lower T cell clonality than uninvolved adjacent lung, where it was highest. The study linked higher blood T cell density to longer overall survival.

Repertoires were generated with immunoSEQ multiplex PCR, while TCRdb's copy carries only in-frame clones and drops some. Of 25,000 or so clones in the sample, less than 90% were seen once. With 4 bases removed from V and 5 bases from J, the gap between germline ends came to 17 bases. Germline assignment: CDR1 SGDLS and CDR2 YYNGEE. The CDR3 length is 15 residues. Material: peripheral blood, obtained before any cancer treatment. This chain connects TRBV9 to TRBJ2-3; D is unresolved. The receptor's source is a female donor older than 55 with stage I lung adenocarcinoma. The CDR3 is CASSPPYPRLDTQYF. The CDR3 nucleotides read TGTGCCAGCAGCCCACCCTATCCTAGGTTAGATACGCAGTATTTT.